The 19 T cell receptor beta chains below were found in one sample sequenced in a study of spatial heterogeneity in lung cancer. The time point is: sample taken at primary tumor resection. Tumor, nontumor lung or frozen PBMC supplied whole RNA that was sequenced unsorted. MiXCR, applied by TCRdb to the 5' RACE reads, yields one record per CDR3 protein. The sample has about 2,800 distinct CDR3 sequences, roughly 30% seen once. Sequenced material: PBMCs, taken at surgery. The receptors here all came from a male donor with early-stage non-small cell lung cancer.

This clonotype was found a few times. J is TRBJ1-2 and V is TRBV6-4, with unresolved D. Trimming left V 3 bases short and J 4 bases short, with 9 bases between. The CDR3 has 13 residues. Germline loops: CDR1 MRHNA, CDR2 SNTAGT. CDR3 sequence reads: CASSDWGGYGYTF. The CDR3 DNA follows: TGTGCCAGCAGTGATTGGGGTGGCTATGGCTACACCTTC.

The chain is built from TRBV4-3 and TRBJ2-5; no clear D gene. The CDR3 loop spans 15 amino acids. The V gene lost 0 bases and the J gene lost 1 base, with 9 bases spanning the gap. Germline V CDR1 and CDR2: LGHNA, YSLEER. The CDR3 here is CASSQDTDPQETQYF. CDR3 bases: TGCGCCAGCAGCCAAGACACTGATCCCCAAGAGACCCAGTACTTC.

As DNA, the CDR3 is TGTGCCACCAGTGAGACAGGGTTAGGGCACACTGAAGCTTTCTTT. It yields the protein CATSETGLGHTEAFF. The chain employs TRBV24-1 and TRBJ1-1, with 7 bases identical to TRBD1. Per germline, CDR1 KGHDR and CDR2 SFDVKD. The junction had 7 bases not matched to a gene; V was cut back by 4 bases and J by 3 bases. This CDR3 contains 15 residues.

This clonotype rates as medium-sized. This chain uses TRBV2 with TRBJ1-2, with unresolved D. The germline V gene encodes CDR1 SNHLY and CDR2 FYNNEI. The CDR3 sequence is 14 residues long. The V gene lost 7 bases and the J gene lost 0 bases, with 12 bases spanning the gap. The DNA of the CDR3 is TGTGCCAGCACCAGTGGCCGTACTAACTATGGCTACACCTTC. Protein sequence: CASTSGRTNYGYTF.

This clonotype was seen many times. The V and J genes are TRBV12-3 or TRBV12-4 and TRBJ2-1; 8 nucleotides line up with TRBD1. This CDR3 is built from 15 residues. Germline trimming cut 6 bases from V and 9 bases from J; bases unmatched to any gene: 13. This CDR3 reads CASSVQRTGLSEQFF. CDR3 coding DNA: TGTGCCAGCAGCGTCCAAAGGACAGGGCTTTCTGAGCAGTTCTTC.

The chain joins TRBV21-1 to TRBJ2-7. TRBV21-1 is a pseudogene segment. The CDR3 has 13 residues. CDR3: CASSTGRTYEQYF. The CDR3 DNA sequence: TGTGCCAGCAGCACAGGCAGGACCTACGAGCAGTACTTC.

This clonotype was seen at least ten times. The J gene is TRBJ1-5, the V gene TRBV5-1; D is possibly TRBD1 (6 bases). V lost 0 bases and J lost 7, with 14 bases in between. CDR1 is SGHRS, CDR2 YFSETQ, per germline. CDR3 size: 15 residues. For the CDR3, the DNA is TGCGCCAGCAGCTTGGGTGGCGGGGGCGGCCAGCCCCAGCATTTT. Translation gives CASSLGGGGGQPQHF.

Remarks on this clonotype: It may be a read error: a sequence one base away is much more abundant. The V call is TRBV27, the J call TRBJ1-2, with D possibly matching TRBD1 (5 bases). The CDR3 totals 13 residues. Germline lookup yields CDR1 MNHEY and CDR2 SMNVEV (reference sequence). The germline V and J ends were trimmed by 5 bases and 6 bases, with 13 bases remaining between them. CDR3 region: CASSPQATHGYTF. CDR3 bases: TGTGCCAGCAGTCCACAGGCCACCCATGGCTACACCTTC.

The chain employs TRBV12-3 or TRBV12-4 and TRBJ2-4, with 7 bases lining up with TRBD1. CDR3 size: 14 residues. V gave up 6 bases and J gave up 7 bases; unmatched junction bases: 9. CDR3 DNA sequence: TGTGCCAGCAGCCTCCGACAGGGTGGTAACATTCAGTACTTC. This codes for CASSLRQGGNIQYF.

This clonotype turned up a few times. This rearrangement joins TRBV14 to TRBJ2-2; D is uncertain. The germline CDR1 and CDR2 sequences are SGHDN and FVKESK. Trimming removed 4 bases from V and 4 bases from J, with 7 bases in between. This CDR3 contains 13 residues. The CDR3 DNA reads as TGTGCCAGCAGCCCCCTCACCACCGGGGAGCTGTTTTTT. This encodes CASSPLTTGELFF. Combining the CDR3 with reference TRBV14 and TRBJ2-2 gives the whole variable domain EAGVTQFPSHSVIEKGQTVTLRCDPISGHDNLYWYRRVMGKEIKFLLHFVKESKQDESGMPNNRFLAERTGGTYSTLKVQPAELEDSGVYFCASSPLTTGELFFGEGSRLTVL.

At least ten counts were recorded for this clonotype. The chain joins TRBV12-5 to TRBJ2-5, with 7 bases matching TRBD1. The germline V gene encodes CDR1 LGHNT and CDR2 FRNRAP. The CDR3 is 13 residues long. The junction had 1 base not matched to a gene; V was cut back by 4 bases and J by 2 bases. The CDR3 coding sequence is TGTGCTAGTGGTTCGGGACAGCAAGAGACCCAGTACTTC. It is translated as CASGSGQQETQYF.

By share of the sample, this clonotype is medium-sized. The chain is built from TRBV7-8 and TRBJ2-1, with D possibly matching TRBD1 (5 bases). The V gene's germline CDR1 is SGHVS and CDR2 FQNEAQ. This CDR3 has 13 residues. V dropped 5 bases and J dropped 1 base, with 6 bases sitting between them. This CDR3 is CASSGASYNEQFF. In DNA, the CDR3 is TGTGCCAGCAGCGGGGCTTCCTACAATGAGCAGTTCTTC.

V and J are TRBV2 and TRBJ2-7; 10 bases align to TRBD2. This CDR3 has 14 amino acids. V was pared by 8 bases and J by 0 bases, with 4 bases of the junction left unmatched. In germline, CDR1 is SNHLY, CDR2 FYNNEI. In DNA form, the CDR3 reads TGTGCCAGCCAAGGGACTAGCGCCTCCTACGAGCAGTACTTC. It is translated as CASQGTSASYEQYF.

This clonotype was seen repeatedly, ten times or more. The chain combines TRBV7-6 with TRBJ2-2; TRBD2 matches at 13 bases. V was pared by 5 bases and J by 0 bases, with 3 bases of the junction left unmatched. CDR1 is SGHVS, CDR2 FNYEAQ, per germline. This CDR3 has 17 residues. The CDR3 coding sequence is TGTGCCAGCAGCCCGGGACTAGCGGGACCGAACACCGGGGAGCTGTTTTTT. Residues: CASSPGLAGPNTGELFF.

The table lists this clonotype with many counts. The chain links TRBV10-2 to TRBJ2-2; 12 bases agree with TRBD2. From germline, CDR1 is WSHSY and CDR2 SAAADI. The CDR3 totals 18 residues. Losses at the gene ends were 6 bases for V and 1 base for J; bases not matched to a gene: 9. CDR3 region: CASRTGLAGWLNTGELFF. The CDR3 region has the DNA TGCGCCAGCAGAACCGGACTAGCGGGATGGTTGAACACCGGGGAGCTGTTTTTT.

The table lists this clonotype with many counts. The V and J genes are TRBV11-2 and TRBJ2-1, with 8 bases identical to TRBD2. This CDR3 region has 15 residues. V lost 3 bases to trimming and J lost 7 bases; unmatched junction nucleotides: 8. CDR1 SGHAT and CDR2 FQNNGV come from the germline V gene. CDR3 in amino acids: CASSFSRGGGNEQFF. The CDR3 DNA sequence: TGTGCCAGCAGCTTTAGCCGGGGGGGTGGTAATGAGCAGTTCTTC.

This clonotype appeared many times. V and J are TRBV10-2 and TRBJ1-3; 9 positions match TRBD1. V lost 6 bases to trimming and J lost 0 bases; unmatched junction nucleotides: 12. CDR3 size: 18 residues. Germline V gene sequence: CDR1 WSHSY, CDR2 SAAADI. The CDR3 region has the DNA TGCGCCAGCAGGGGGACAGGGAAAATCCAGCCCTCTGGAAACACCATATATTTT. Translated, it gives CASRGTGKIQPSGNTIYF.

This clonotype was detected a few times. The chain has TRBV28 and TRBJ2-3; D is unclear. Between the trimmed V and J ends, which lost 6 bases and 4 bases, there was a span of 8 bases. The CDR3 length is 12 residues. Per the germline V gene, CDR1 is MDHEN and CDR2 is SYDVKM. The CDR3 sequence is CASSLGADTQYF. CDR3 DNA sequence: TGTGCCAGCAGCCTTGGGGCAGATACGCAGTATTTT.

The gene calls are TRBV6-5 and TRBJ1-1; weak D call: TRBD1 (5 bases). Per the germline V gene, CDR1 is MNHEY and CDR2 is SVGAGI. This CDR3 is 13 amino acids long. V was pared by 0 bases and J by 8 bases, with 10 bases between. Here the CDR3 reads CASSYSTGSEAFF. The CDR3 DNA reads as TGTGCCAGCAGTTACTCTACAGGCTCCGAAGCTTTCTTT.